The 27 T cell receptor beta chains presented below share a single source sample, sequenced in a study of OX40 agonist ivuxolimab in advanced cancers. Sequenced by immunoSEQ multiplex PCR; TCRdb stores in-frame clones only, minus some. The sample contains about 83,000 clones, 80% to 90% of which appear only once. This material consisted of CD4+ or CD8+ T cells sorted from blood, taken in a trial of the OX40 agonist ivuxolimab. The receptors derive from an adult with an advanced solid tumor such as melanoma, head and neck, liver or kidney cancer.

The chain combines TRBV5-1 with TRBJ2-3; D call uncertain. This CDR3 spans 15 amino acids. CDR1 and CDR2 (germline): SGHRS, YFSETQ. V lost 4 bases to trimming and J lost 0 bases, with 12 bases between them. CDR3 DNA sequence: TGCGCCAGCAGCACTATAGGCGGAAGCACAGATACGCAGTATTTT. Translated, it gives CASSTIGGSTDTQYF. Supplemented by reference TRBV5-1 and TRBJ2-3, the full variable domain reads KAGVTQTPRYLIKTRGQQVTLSCSPISGHRSVSWYQQTPGQGLQFLFEYFSETQRNKGNFPGRFSGRQFSNSRSEMNVSTLELGDSALYLCASSTIGGSTDTQYFGPGTRLTVL.

This chain links TRBV29-1 with TRBJ2-7; 10 nucleotides match TRBD1. Per germline, CDR1 SQVTM and CDR2 ANQGSEA. Trimming at V came to 6 bases and at J to 7 bases, leaving 9 bases not matched to a gene. The CDR3 consists of 13 residues. CDR3 residues: CSVAGTGAREQYF. Written as DNA, the CDR3 is TGCAGCGTGGCCGGGACAGGGGCAAGGGAGCAGTACTTC.

The genes are TRBV10-1 and TRBJ2-1, with a weak D call TRBD2 (6 bases). The V and J ends lost 3 bases and 0 bases respectively, with 12 bases between them. CDR1 WNHNN and CDR2 SYGVQD come from the germline V gene (reference sequence). This CDR3 is built from 16 residues. The CDR3 DNA reads as TGCGCCAGCAGTGACGGCGCGGGGACCTCCTACAATGAGCAGTTCTTC. Protein: CASSDGAGTSYNEQFF.

On this clone itself: Additional DNA sequences in this sample encode the identical CDR3. The chain uses TRBV15 and TRBJ1-4; TRBD1 is a possible D gene (6 bases). Germline values: CDR1 LNHNV, CDR2 YYDKDF (reference sequence). CDR3 length equals 15 residues. The ends were cut back, 0 bases at V and 4 bases at J, with 9 bases in the middle. The CDR3 DNA reads TGTGCCACCAGCAGAGACCAGGGGCATAATGAAAAACTGTTTTTT. Protein sequence: CATSRDQGHNEKLFF. The complete variable domain, with remaining parts taken from reference TRBV15 and TRBJ1-4, reads DAMVIQNPRYQVTQFGKPVTLSCSQTLNHNVMYWYQQKSSQAPKLLFHYYDKDFNNEADTPDNFQSRRPNTSFCFLDIRSPGLGDTAMYLCATSRDQGHNEKLFFGSGTQLSVL.

J is TRBJ1-5 and V is TRBV28; perhaps TRBD1 as D (6 bases). This CDR3 has 15 residues. Germline loops: CDR1 MDHEN, CDR2 SYDVKM. Trimming left V 8 bases short and J 1 base short, with 15 bases between. DNA for the CDR3: TGTGCCAGCCGACCCTATGGGGGCAGCAATCAGCCCCAGCATTTT. Its translation is CASRPYGGSNQPQHF.

This chain joins TRBV28 and TRBJ1-6; no clear D gene. Germline values: CDR1 MDHEN, CDR2 SYDVKM. V lost 5 bases and J lost 7, with 18 bases in between. CDR3 length equals 16 residues. The CDR3, as DNA: TGTGCCAGCAGTCCCCATACGCGGGGTGTGAATTCACCCCTCCACTTT. The encoded protein is CASSPHTRGVNSPLHF.

Only a few counts were recorded for this clone. The genes are TRBV11-3 and TRBJ1-1, with D possibly being TRBD1 (6 bases). The CDR3 spans 14 residues. The V gene lost 4 bases and the J gene lost 4 bases, with 13 bases spanning the gap. Germline CDR1 reads SGHNT; CDR2 reads YENEEA. The DNA for the CDR3 is TGTGCCAGCAGCTCTGGGGGGGGCCCCACTGAAGCTTTCTTT. Its protein is CASSSGGGPTEAFF.

This chain uses TRBV29-1 with TRBJ2-2; D could derive from TRBD1 or TRBD2 (6 bases each). Germline V lookup: CDR1 SQVTM, CDR2 ANQGSEA. The CDR3 is 14 amino acids. Trimming shortened V by 7 bases and J by 5 bases, and 17 bases separated the two germline ends. The CDR3 DNA reads TGCAGCGCCCTAGGGGGGCTACGGACCGGGGAGCTGTTTTTT. It is translated as CSALGGLRTGELFF.

V usage is TRBV28 and J usage is TRBJ1-5; 10 bases match TRBD1. Germline loops: CDR1 MDHEN, CDR2 SYDVKM. This CDR3 comprises 13 residues. With 2 bases clipped from V and 15 bases from J, the junction kept 7 bases outside the gene matches. The CDR3 spells CASSLGRQGARHF. Written as DNA, the CDR3 is TGTGCCAGCAGTTTAGGAAGACAGGGGGCGAGGCATTTT.

The V call is TRBV7-9, the J call TRBJ2-1; tentative D call: TRBD2 (6 bases). CDR1 is SEHNR, CDR2 FQNEAQ, per germline (reference sequence). The V end lost 5 bases, the J end lost 4 bases, and 9 bases lay between the germline ends. The CDR3 has 13 amino acids. The CDR3, as DNA: TGTGCCAGCAGCCCCGGGGGTTACAATGAGCAGTTCTTC. Encoded protein: CASSPGGYNEQFF.

This chain connects TRBV29-1 to TRBJ2-3; no clear D. The germline gives CDR1 SQVTM, CDR2 ANQGSEA. This CDR3 comprises 12 residues. The germline V and J ends were trimmed by 4 bases and 0 bases, with 5 bases remaining between them. The CDR3 spells CSVGASTDTQYF. The CDR3 DNA reads TGCAGCGTTGGCGCAAGCACAGATACGCAGTATTTT.

The rearrangement joins TRBV6-1 to TRBJ2-1; D assignment may be TRBD1 or TRBD2 (5 bases each). Trimming shortened V by 7 bases and J by 0 bases, and 13 bases separated the two germline ends. The CDR3 runs to 15 residues. Germline CDR1 MNHNS, CDR2 SASEGT. The DNA of the CDR3 is TGTGCCAGCACCGAGGGACCAAGCTCCTACAATGAGCAGTTCTTC. This gives the protein CASTEGPSSYNEQFF.

This clone turned up a few times. V gene TRBV7-9 combines with J gene TRBJ2-3; D is uncertain. V shed 0 bases and J shed 4 bases, with 8 bases lying between them. This CDR3 comprises 14 residues. Germline CDR1 SEHNR, CDR2 FQNEAQ (reference sequence). As DNA, the CDR3 is TGTGCCAGCAGCTTAGCGGGCAGCTCAGATACGCAGTATTTT. This sequence encodes CASSLAGSSDTQYF.

The chain recombines TRBV5-1 with TRBJ2-3; TRBD1 aligns across 7 bases. There are 14 residues in the CDR3. V lost 4 bases to trimming and J lost 0 bases; unmatched junction nucleotides: 2. Germline V lookup: CDR1 SGHRS, CDR2 YFSETQ. CDR3: CASSRDSSTDTQYF. The DNA of the CDR3 is TGCGCCAGCAGCCGGGACAGCAGCACAGATACGCAGTATTTT.

The genes are TRBV5-6 and TRBJ2-6; D uncertain. This CDR3 region has 14 residues. Trimming removed 7 bases at V and 0 bases at J, with 8 bases between. Germline-derived CDR1 and CDR2 are SGHDT and YYEEEE. The chain's CDR3 is CASRVSSGANVLTF. The CDR3 DNA reads as TGTGCCAGCCGCGTTAGCTCTGGGGCCAACGTCCTGACTTTC.

This clone was observed a handful of times. The rearrangement joins TRBV30 to TRBJ1-2; D remains ambiguous. Germline CDR1 reads GTSNPN; CDR2 reads SVGIG (reference sequence). The CDR3 extends over 12 amino acids. V was cut by 0 bases and J by 3 bases, with 5 bases left in between. The DNA of the CDR3 is TGTGCCTGGAGTGTTGGGGACTATGGCTACACCTTC. Amino acids: CAWSVGDYGYTF.

The genes are TRBV7-8 and TRBJ2-7, with 7 bases aligning to TRBD1. V shed 3 bases, J shed 1 base, and the junction held 6 bases outside the gene matches. Germline values: CDR1 SGHVS, CDR2 FQNEAQ. The CDR3 length is 15 residues. CDR3 coding DNA: TGTGCCAGCAGCTTGATGGGACAGATTTCCTACGAGCAGTACTTC. Translation gives CASSLMGQISYEQYF. The entire variable domain, with the rest obtained from reference TRBV7-8 and TRBJ2-7, is as follows: GAGVSQSPRYKVAKRGQDVALRCDPISGHVSLFWYQQALGQGPEFLTYFQNEAQLDKSGLPSDRFFAERPEGSVSTLKIQRTQQEDSAVYLCASSLMGQISYEQYFGPGTRLTVT.

The chain is built from TRBV7-2 and TRBJ2-2; 9 nucleotides match TRBD2. Germline CDR1 SGHTA, CDR2 FQGNSA. The trim removed 3 bases at V and 6 bases at J, leaving 2 bases unmatched. The CDR3 runs to 14 residues. The CDR3 nucleotides are TGTGCCAGCAGCTTGGGGACTAGCCCCGGGGAGCTGTTTTTT. Protein sequence: CASSLGTSPGELFF.

This sequence joins TRBV9 and TRBJ2-1; D not certain. This CDR3 contains 13 residues. The ends were cut back, 5 bases at V and 8 bases at J, with 14 bases in the middle. CDR1 is SGDLS, CDR2 YYNGEE, per germline. CDR3 nucleotides: TGTGCCAGCAGTGAATCTGCGGCAGATGAGCAGTTCTTC. Translated: CASSESAADEQFF.

This chain joins TRBV12-5 and TRBJ2-1, with 12 bases lining up with TRBD2. The ends lost 1 base at V and 8 bases at J; junction bases unmatched: 3. Germline V CDR1 and CDR2: LGHNT, FRNRAP. The CDR3 length is 15 residues. CDR3 nucleotides: TGTGCTAGTGGTTTGGGACTAGCGGGGGTGGATGAGCAGTTCTTC. It specifies CASGLGLAGVDEQFF. Full variable domain (missing parts from reference TRBV12-5 and TRBJ2-1): DARVTQTPRHKVTEMGQEVTMRCQPILGHNTVFWYRQTMMQGLELLAYFRNRAPLDDSGMPKDRFSAEMPDATLATLKIQPSEPRDSAVYFCASGLGLAGVDEQFFGPGTRLTVL.

V and J are TRBV29-1 and TRBJ2-3; D is perhaps TRBD1 or TRBD2 (5 bases each). Germline CDR1 SQVTM, CDR2 ANQGSEA. This CDR3 contains 13 residues. V was cut by 6 bases and J by 4 bases, with 14 bases left in between. The CDR3 protein is CSVGPGGADTQYF. The CDR3, as DNA: TGCAGCGTGGGGCCTGGGGGAGCAGATACGCAGTATTTT.

The chain couples TRBV6-5 to TRBJ2-7, with TRBD1 matching 9 bases. V lost 6 bases and J lost 6; bases outside the gene matches: 9. The CDR3 is made up of 14 amino acids. Germline V gene sequence: CDR1 MNHEY, CDR2 SVGAGI. DNA of the CDR3: TGTGCCAGCAGACCTCCTCGACAGGGGGGCGAGCAGTACTTC. Translated, it gives CASRPPRQGGEQYF.

A note on this clone: Germline is not matched at one junction end, which may reflect a read error. V is TRBV12-5 and J is TRBJ2-5, with TRBD2 as a possible D gene (5 bases). The CDR3 runs to 13 residues. Looked up from germline, CDR1 is LGHNT and CDR2 is FRNRAP. This chain's CDR3 is CASGLVGGETQYF. CDR3 nucleotides: TGTGCTAGTGGTCTGGTGGGCGGGGAGACCCAGTACTTC.

The chain has TRBV7-9 and TRBJ1-1; D unclear. The V gene lost 7 bases and the J gene lost 1 base, with 13 bases spanning the gap. Germline assignment: CDR1 SEHNR and CDR2 FQNEAQ (reference sequence). The CDR3 runs 14 residues. CDR3 in DNA: TGTGCCAGCACCCATGGGGATTGGAACACTGAAGCTTTCTTT. Its translation is CASTHGDWNTEAFF.

The rearrangement links TRBV19 to TRBJ1-5; D not resolved. V shed 7 bases and J shed 4 bases, with 11 bases lying between them. The germline CDR1 and CDR2 sequences are LNHDA and SQIVND (reference sequence). The CDR3 loop spans 13 amino acids. The CDR3: CASNPSQNQPQHF. DNA for the CDR3: TGTGCCAGTAACCCCAGTCAGAATCAGCCCCAGCATTTT.

This chain connects TRBV6-5 to TRBJ1-1; D remains ambiguous. The germline gives CDR1 MNHEY, CDR2 SVGAGI. The CDR3 is 14 residues long. V shed 0 bases and J shed 1 base, with 6 bases lying between them. CDR3 nucleotides: TGTGCCAGCAGTTACTCGCGGCCGAACACTGAAGCTTTCTTT. Its protein is CASSYSRPNTEAFF.

The V and J genes are TRBV4-2 and TRBJ2-1; 8 nucleotides match TRBD2. The CDR3 is 15 amino acids. J gave up 12 bases and V 4 bases, and 14 bases lay outside the gene matches. In germline, CDR1 is LGHNA, CDR2 YNFKEQ. The CDR3 loop reads CASSPSTGGPPGQFF. The CDR3 nucleotides are TGTGCCAGCAGCCCCTCGACGGGGGGGCCACCTGGGCAGTTCTTC.